Shown below are 31 T cell receptor beta chains from a single sample sequenced in a study of blood T cell repertoires in COVID-19. Produced via immunoSEQ multiplex PCR; TCRdb's table is partial and in-frame only. Of approximately 180,000 clones listed, roughly 87% were seen once; the top ten hold roughly 1.4%. The specimen was peripheral blood. The source of these receptors is a woman aged 45-65 years with acute or convalescent COVID-19.

The chain recombines TRBV11-2 with TRBJ1-2; D possibly corresponds to TRBD1 (6 bases). The CDR3 runs 14 residues. In germline, CDR1 is SGHAT, CDR2 FQNNGV. V was pared by 0 bases and J by 4 bases, with 9 bases between. CDR3 region: CASSLDTGRYGYTF. In nucleotides, the CDR3 is TGTGCCAGCAGCTTAGACACAGGGCGCTATGGCTACACCTTC. The variable domain in full, with the rest retrieved from reference TRBV11-2 and TRBJ1-2, is EAGVAQSPRYKIIEKRQSVAFWCNPISGHATLYWYQQILGQGPKLLIQFQNNGVVDDSQLPKDRFSAERLKGVDSTLKIQPAKLEDSAVYLCASSLDTGRYGYTFGSGTRLTVV.

V gene TRBV4-1 combines with J gene TRBJ1-5; weak D call: TRBD1 (5 bases). Germline CDR1 is MGHRA and CDR2 is YSYEKL. With 5 bases removed from V and 4 bases from J, the gap between germline ends came to 12 bases. The CDR3 runs 14 residues. Here the CDR3 reads CASSAGGGNQPQHF. Written as DNA, the CDR3 is TGCGCCAGCAGCGCCGGGGGGGGAAATCAGCCCCAGCATTTT.

The rearrangement joins TRBV7-2 to TRBJ1-2; 11 bases are shared with TRBD1. The V gene's germline CDR1 is SGHTA and CDR2 FQGNSA. The CDR3 is 16 residues long. The V and J ends lost 1 base and 7 bases, in that order; junction bases with no gene match: 8. The CDR3 coding sequence is TGTGCCAGCAGCTTAGTCCCGGGACAGGGGGAGAGTGGCTACACCTTC. Translated, it gives CASSLVPGQGESGYTF.

The V call is TRBV19, the J call TRBJ2-4; 7 positions agree with TRBD1. Losses at the gene ends were 0 bases for V and 5 bases for J; bases not matched to a gene: 4. Looked up from germline, CDR1 is LNHDA and CDR2 is SQIVND (reference sequence). The CDR3 runs to 15 residues. The CDR3 coding sequence is TGTGCCAGTAGTATAGAGGGGGACAGCCAAAACATTCAGTACTTC. Translating gives CASSIEGDSQNIQYF.

The chain is built from TRBV2 and TRBJ1-6; the D gene is possibly TRBD1 (6 bases). The CDR3 contains 12 residues. Trimming stripped 4 bases from V and 14 bases from J, with 12 bases between. Germline CDR1 SNHLY, CDR2 FYNNEI. The CDR3 coding sequence is TGTGCCAGCAGTGCCAGGACAGACGCCCTCCACTTT. It yields the protein CASSARTDALHF.

This clone has more than one count but fewer than ten. The rearrangement uses TRBV2 and TRBJ1-5; no firm D call. This CDR3 comprises 13 residues. Germline lookup yields CDR1 SNHLY and CDR2 FYNNEI. V dropped 4 bases and J dropped 1 base, with 5 bases sitting between them. The CDR3 loop reads CASSALSNQPQHF. In DNA, the CDR3 is TGTGCCAGCAGTGCTCTGAGCAATCAGCCCCAGCATTTT.

This sequence joins TRBV19 and TRBJ1-2; D is unclear. The CDR3 consists of 11 residues. Germline V lookup: CDR1 LNHDA, CDR2 SQIVND (reference sequence). V dropped 10 bases and J dropped 5 bases, with 11 bases sitting between them. In DNA form, the CDR3 reads TGTGCCACCCGACGGGGATATGGCTACACCTTC. As protein: CATRRGYGYTF.

V usage is TRBV30 and J usage is TRBJ1-2; D possibly corresponds to TRBD1 (5 bases). The germline V gene encodes CDR1 GTSNPN and CDR2 SVGIG (reference sequence). Trimming left V 6 bases short and J 0 bases short, with 11 bases between. CDR3 size: 13 residues. CDR3 in amino acids: CACVREANYGYTF. As DNA, the CDR3 is TGTGCCTGCGTCAGGGAGGCTAACTATGGCTACACCTTC. Full variable domain (rest looked up from reference TRBV30 and TRBJ1-2): SQTIHQWPATLVQPVGSPLSLECTVEGTSNPNLYWYRQAAGRGLQLLFYSVGIGQISSEVPQNLSASRPQDRQFILSSKKLLLSDSGFYLCACVREANYGYTFGSGTRLTVV.

The V gene is TRBV5-4, the J gene TRBJ1-5, with D possibly being TRBD1 (5 bases). Germline CDR1 is SGHNT and CDR2 is YYREEE (reference sequence). The CDR3 has 16 amino acids. V shed 4 bases and J shed 0 bases, with 14 bases lying between them. The CDR3 DNA reads TGTGCCAGCAGCGTAAGGGGCGAGTATAGCAATCAGCCCCAGCATTTT. Residues: CASSVRGEYSNQPQHF.

This chain uses TRBV18 with TRBJ1-4; D ambiguous. The V and J ends lost 0 bases and 8 bases respectively, with 10 bases between them. CDR3 length: 14 amino acids. Germline loops: CDR1 KGHSH, CDR2 LQKENI. CDR3 protein: CASSPPSNREKLFF. CDR3 sequence (DNA): TGTGCCAGCTCACCACCCTCAAACCGGGAAAAACTGTTTTTT.

This chain joins TRBV30 and TRBJ1-1; the D is unclear. The CDR3 sequence is 10 residues long. Looked up from germline, CDR1 is GTSNPN and CDR2 is SVGIG (reference sequence). With 7 bases removed from V and 6 bases from J, the gap between germline ends came to 9 bases. CDR3 loop: CAYRVSEAFF. The CDR3 bases are TGTGCCTACAGAGTTTCTGAAGCTTTCTTT. The entire variable domain, with the rest obtained from reference TRBV30 and TRBJ1-1, is as follows: SQTIHQWPATLVQPVGSPLSLECTVEGTSNPNLYWYRQAAGRGLQLLFYSVGIGQISSEVPQNLSASRPQDRQFILSSKKLLLSDSGFYLCAYRVSEAFFGQGTRLTVV.

This chain links TRBV5-6 with TRBJ2-1; possibly TRBD1 for D (6 bases). CDR1 and CDR2 (germline): SGHDT, YYEEEE. V lost 4 bases to trimming and J lost 4 bases, with 21 bases between them. CDR3 size: 17 residues. CDR3 sequence reads: CASSPNRGTKVYNEQFF. The CDR3 DNA sequence: TGTGCCAGCAGCCCTAATCGTGGGACAAAGGTATACAATGAGCAGTTCTTC.

The gene calls are TRBV24-1 and TRBJ2-1; 9 bases are shared with TRBD1. Germline V gene data show CDR1 as KGHDR and CDR2 as SFDVKD. This CDR3 is built from 17 residues. V lost 2 bases and J lost 4; bases outside the gene matches: 8. CDR3 amino acids: CATSDSRTGVHYNEQFF. For the CDR3, the DNA is TGTGCCACCAGTGATTCGAGGACAGGGGTTCATTACAATGAGCAGTTCTTC.

The gene calls are TRBV18 and TRBJ1-1; 10 positions agree with TRBD1. Germline-derived CDR1 and CDR2 are KGHSH and LQKENI. The CDR3 runs to 17 residues. V dropped 0 bases and J dropped 2; count of bases not matched to a gene: 6. The CDR3 protein is CASSPPTGQGDNTEAFF. In DNA, the CDR3 is TGTGCCAGCTCACCACCCACTGGACAGGGGGATAACACTGAAGCTTTCTTT.

The chain employs TRBV12-3 or TRBV12-4 and TRBJ2-5; possibly TRBD1 for D (5 bases). The germline V and J ends were trimmed by 4 bases and 5 bases, with 11 bases remaining between them. This CDR3 is 13 amino acids long. CDR3 amino acids: CASSSRRVETQYF. DNA of the CDR3: TGTGCCAGCAGTTCTCGCAGGGTGGAGACCCAGTACTTC.

The J gene is TRBJ1-1, the V gene TRBV5-1, with no clear D. CDR1 SGHRS and CDR2 YFSETQ come from the germline V gene. Trimming removed 7 bases from V and 3 bases from J, with 16 bases in between. The CDR3 is made up of 14 amino acids. The CDR3 region is CASRRTAGDTEAFF. The CDR3 region has the DNA TGCGCCAGCCGGAGGACGGCGGGAGACACTGAAGCTTTCTTT. Based on the CDR3 plus reference TRBV5-1 and TRBJ1-1, the full variable domain is KAGVTQTPRYLIKTRGQQVTLSCSPISGHRSVSWYQQTPGQGLQFLFEYFSETQRNKGNFPGRFSGRQFSNSRSEMNVSTLELGDSALYLCASRRTAGDTEAFFGQGTRLTVV.

This clone showed up just a few times. The chain couples TRBV6-2 or TRBV6-3 to TRBJ1-1; 8 nucleotides line up with TRBD1. V shed 2 bases, J shed 5 bases, and the junction held 4 bases outside the gene matches. The CDR3 contains 14 residues. Germline values: CDR1 MNHEY, CDR2 SVGEGT. The CDR3 nucleotides read TGTGCCAGCAGTTACCACCGGACAGGGACTGAAGCTTTCTTT. Encoded protein: CASSYHRTGTEAFF.

The chain has TRBV5-1 and TRBJ2-4; tentatively, D is TRBD1 (8 bases). The CDR3 is made up of 15 amino acids. CDR1 is SGHRS, CDR2 YFSETQ, per germline. Trimming left V 4 bases short and J 3 bases short, with 14 bases between. Here the CDR3 reads CASSRTGRDKNIQYF. The CDR3 DNA reads TGCGCCAGCAGCAGGACAGGGAGGGACAAAAACATTCAGTACTTC.

The chain joins TRBV5-1 to TRBJ1-1; 11 bases match TRBD1. In germline, CDR1 is SGHRS, CDR2 YFSETQ. The V segment lost 3 bases and the J segment 1 base; nucleotides outside the gene matches: 5. The CDR3 spans 16 residues. CDR3 sequence reads: CASSWGQGVGNTEAFF. Here the CDR3 DNA reads TGCGCCAGCAGCTGGGGACAGGGGGTCGGGAACACTGAAGCTTTCTTT.

The chain links TRBV19 to TRBJ1-4, with 7 bases identical to TRBD1. The length of the CDR3 is 14 residues. CDR1 and CDR2 (germline): LNHDA, SQIVND (reference sequence). V was clipped by 5 bases and J by 8 bases; unmatched bases: 8. CDR3 in amino acids: CASSAGQLWEKLFF. Written as DNA, the CDR3 is TGTGCCAGTAGTGCGGGACAGTTGTGGGAAAAACTGTTTTTT.

A single count supports this clone. The rearrangement uses TRBV5-1 and TRBJ2-3, with D perhaps TRBD2 (6 bases). Germline V gene data show CDR1 as SGHRS and CDR2 as YFSETQ. The CDR3 is 16 residues long. V lost 3 bases and J lost 0, with 14 bases in between. CDR3 in amino acids: CASSSGVSGSTDTQYF. CDR3 DNA sequence: TGCGCCAGCAGCTCGGGCGTTAGCGGAAGCACAGATACGCAGTATTTT.

This sequence joins TRBV7-6 and TRBJ2-3; TRBD1 might be the D (5 bases). Trimming pared 1 base from V and 0 bases from J, leaving 11 bases between. Germline V gene data show CDR1 as SGHVS and CDR2 as FNYEAQ. The CDR3 has 16 amino acids. CDR3 protein: CASSLVDSLSTDTQYF. The CDR3 DNA sequence: TGTGCCAGCAGCTTAGTCGACAGTCTTAGCACAGATACGCAGTATTTT.

A note on this clone: Relative to the germline gene, one junction end is altered; a read error may explain this. The genes are TRBV7-3 and TRBJ2-1; 8 bases fit TRBD1. Germline V gene sequence: CDR1 SGHTA, CDR2 FQGTGA. This CDR3 is built from 15 residues. The chain's CDR3 is CASSLATGAYTEQFF. The CDR3 coding sequence is TGTGCCAGCAGCTTAGCGACAGGGGCTTACACTGAGCAGTTCTTC.

The J gene is TRBJ2-7, the V gene TRBV7-2; 7 nucleotides line up with TRBD2. The CDR3 extends over 16 amino acids. Trimming at V came to 1 base and at J to 0 bases, leaving 6 bases not matched to a gene. Looked up from germline, CDR1 is SGHTA and CDR2 is FQGNSA. The CDR3 reads CASSLVTLADSYEQYF. CDR3 DNA sequence: TGTGCCAGCAGCTTAGTAACTCTAGCGGACTCCTACGAGCAGTACTTC.

The genes are TRBV10-2 and TRBJ1-6, with D uncertain. V was cut by 0 bases and J by 4 bases, with 16 bases left in between. The CDR3 is 18 amino acids. CDR1 and CDR2 from the germline V gene are WSHSY and SAAADI. The CDR3 protein is CASSESRGHAIYNSPLHF. CDR3 in DNA: TGCGCCAGCAGTGAGTCGCGCGGCCATGCCATATATAATTCACCCCTCCACTTT.

The CDR3 sequence is CASSQDPQGTQYF. CDR3 in DNA: TGCGCCAGCAGCCAAGATCCGCAGGGAACGCAGTATTTT. The chain has TRBV4-1 and TRBJ2-3; maybe TRBD1 (5 bases). Trimming left V 0 bases short and J 9 bases short, with 10 bases between. Germline V gene sequence: CDR1 MGHRA, CDR2 YSYEKL. The CDR3 has 13 amino acids.

This clone was seen more than once but under ten times. The rearrangement uses TRBV11-2 and TRBJ1-2; D gene uncertain. Germline CDR1 reads SGHAT; CDR2 reads FQNNGV. The length of the CDR3 is 14 residues. Trimming pared 4 bases from V and 8 bases from J, leaving 17 bases between. Here the CDR3 reads CASSSSVAAGGYTF. CDR3 in DNA: TGTGCCAGCAGCTCCTCAGTTGCGGCTGGCGGCTACACCTTC.

The V gene is TRBV5-5, the J gene TRBJ1-4; 7 bases align to TRBD1. Germline loops: CDR1 SGHKS, CDR2 YYEKEE (reference sequence). V trimming: 2 bases; J trimming: 2 bases; junction bases outside the gene matches: 6. The CDR3 is made up of 16 amino acids. The CDR3 spells CASSFGTVVTNEKLFF. The CDR3 DNA is TGTGCCAGCAGCTTTGGGACAGTAGTGACTAATGAAAAACTGTTTTTT.

The chain joins TRBV6-4 to TRBJ1-1, with D unclear. Per germline, CDR1 MRHNA and CDR2 SNTAGT. This CDR3 spans 13 amino acids. V lost 4 bases and J 4 bases, leaving 10 bases between the germline ends. Here the CDR3 reads CASSVGEGTEAFF. CDR3 nucleotides: TGTGCCAGCAGTGTTGGAGAAGGCACTGAAGCTTTCTTT.

The chain joins TRBV5-4 to TRBJ2-7, with a weak D call TRBD2 (5 bases). Deletions cut 0 bases from V and 4 bases from J, with 11 bases between. This CDR3 contains 14 residues. Germline V gene lookup returns CDR1 SGHNT and CDR2 YYREEE (reference sequence). CDR3 coding DNA: TGTGCCAGCAGCTTGGGAGGGCCCTCATACGAGCAGTACTTC. Its protein is CASSLGGPSYEQYF.

V and J are TRBV7-2 and TRBJ2-2, with 11 bases fitting TRBD2. CDR1 is SGHTA and CDR2 is FQGNSA in the germline V gene. The V gene end was trimmed by 5 bases and the J gene end by 4 bases; junction bases not matched to a gene: 6. This CDR3 comprises 16 residues. Here the CDR3 DNA reads TGTGCCAGCAGCGTCATAGCGGGAGGGCCCACCGGGGAGCTGTTTTTT. Protein: CASSVIAGGPTGELFF.